This T cell receptor (beta chain) was recovered during a study of blood T cell repertoires in COVID-19. Across the whole study: Samples taken during acute and convalescent COVID-19 were collected in the United States, Italy and Spain. PBMCs, B-cell-depleted T cells, or T cells were the source of the cDNA or gDNA that made up the material.

In the authors' methods: Scientists estimated how many nucleated cells there were by amplifying reference gene primers. TCRdb's table, derived via immunoSEQ multiplex PCR, lists solely in-frame clones and lacks some. That table supplies the V and J calls and clone size; D and trimming were determined from the DNA. Of 200,000 to 250,000 clones in the sample, 80% to 85% were seen once. The CDR3 runs to 15 residues. V gave up 5 bases and J gave up 5 bases; unmatched junction bases: 11. Germline CDR1 KGHSH, CDR2 LQKENI. This chain uses TRBV18 with TRBJ2-5; 7 bases agree with TRBD2. Sequencing input: peripheral blood. This TCR was sampled from a man aged 25-40 years with active or convalescent COVID-19. For the CDR3, the DNA is TGTGCCAGCTCAATGGGTCTGACTAGCTGGGAGACCCAGTACTTC. Its protein is CASSMGLTSWETQYF.